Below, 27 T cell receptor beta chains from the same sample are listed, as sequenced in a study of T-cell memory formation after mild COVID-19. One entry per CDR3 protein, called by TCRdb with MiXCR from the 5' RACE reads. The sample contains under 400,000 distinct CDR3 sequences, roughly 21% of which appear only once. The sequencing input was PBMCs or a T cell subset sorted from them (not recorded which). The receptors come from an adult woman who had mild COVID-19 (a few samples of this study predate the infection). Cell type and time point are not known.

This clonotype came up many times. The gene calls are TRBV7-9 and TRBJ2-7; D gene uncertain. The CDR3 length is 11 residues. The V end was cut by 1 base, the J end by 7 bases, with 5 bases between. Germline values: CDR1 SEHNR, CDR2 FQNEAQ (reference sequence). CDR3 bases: TGTGCCAGCAGCTTAGAGGTGGAGCAGTACTTC. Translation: CASSLEVEQYF.

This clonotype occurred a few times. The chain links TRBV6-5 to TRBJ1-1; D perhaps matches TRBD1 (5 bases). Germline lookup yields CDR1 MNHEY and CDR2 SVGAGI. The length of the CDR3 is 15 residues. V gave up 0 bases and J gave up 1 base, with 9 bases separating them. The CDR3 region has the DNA TGTGCCAGCAGTTACTCGAGTACAGGGAACACTGAAGCTTTCTTT. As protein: CASSYSSTGNTEAFF.

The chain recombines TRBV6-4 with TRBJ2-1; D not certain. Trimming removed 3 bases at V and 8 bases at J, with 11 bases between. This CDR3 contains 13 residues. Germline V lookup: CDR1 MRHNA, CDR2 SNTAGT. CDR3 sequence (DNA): TGTGCCAGCAGTGAGGGGTTCGGGTATGAGCAGTTCTTC. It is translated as CASSEGFGYEQFF.

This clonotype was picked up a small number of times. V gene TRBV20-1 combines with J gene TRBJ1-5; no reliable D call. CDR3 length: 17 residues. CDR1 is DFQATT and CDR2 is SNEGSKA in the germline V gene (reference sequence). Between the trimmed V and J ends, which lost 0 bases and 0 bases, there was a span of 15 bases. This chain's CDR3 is CSARDLQVPYSNQPQHF. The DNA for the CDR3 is TGCAGTGCTAGAGACCTACAAGTGCCCTATAGCAATCAGCCCCAGCATTTT.

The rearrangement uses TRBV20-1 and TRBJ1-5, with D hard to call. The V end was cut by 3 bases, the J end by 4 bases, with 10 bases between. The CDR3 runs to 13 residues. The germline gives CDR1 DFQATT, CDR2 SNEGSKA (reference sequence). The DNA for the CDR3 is TGCAGTGCTAGTGAAAGCGCAAATCAGCCCCAGCATTTT. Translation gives CSASESANQPQHF.

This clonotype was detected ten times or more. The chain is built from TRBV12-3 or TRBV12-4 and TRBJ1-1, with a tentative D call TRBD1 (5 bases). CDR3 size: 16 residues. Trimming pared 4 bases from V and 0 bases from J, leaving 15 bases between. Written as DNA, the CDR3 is TGTGCCAGCAGTTCGGGGGGGATTGGCATGAACACTGAAGCTTTCTTT. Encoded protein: CASSSGGIGMNTEAFF.

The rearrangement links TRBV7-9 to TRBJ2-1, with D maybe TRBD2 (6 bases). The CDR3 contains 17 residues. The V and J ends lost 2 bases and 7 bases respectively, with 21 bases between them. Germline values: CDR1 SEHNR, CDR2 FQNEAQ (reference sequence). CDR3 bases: TGTGCCAGCAGCTTAAGCGGGTCGGAGACCGGGGTGAATGAGCAGTTCTTC. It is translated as CASSLSGSETGVNEQFF.

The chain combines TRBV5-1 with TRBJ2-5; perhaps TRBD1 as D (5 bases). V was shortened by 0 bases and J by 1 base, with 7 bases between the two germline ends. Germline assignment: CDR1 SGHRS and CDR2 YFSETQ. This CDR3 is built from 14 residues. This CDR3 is CASSLVQGQETQYF. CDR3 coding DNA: TGCGCCAGCAGCTTGGTTCAGGGCCAAGAGACCCAGTACTTC.

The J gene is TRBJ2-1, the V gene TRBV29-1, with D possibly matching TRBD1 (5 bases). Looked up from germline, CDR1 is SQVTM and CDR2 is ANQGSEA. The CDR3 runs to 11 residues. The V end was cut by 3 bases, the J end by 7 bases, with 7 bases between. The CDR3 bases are TGCAGCGTTGATGGGGCTAATGAGCAGTTCTTC. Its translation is CSVDGANEQFF.

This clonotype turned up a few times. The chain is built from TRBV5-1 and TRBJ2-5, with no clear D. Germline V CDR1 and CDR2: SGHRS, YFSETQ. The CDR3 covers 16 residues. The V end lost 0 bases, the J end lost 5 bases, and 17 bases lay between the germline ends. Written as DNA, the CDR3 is TGCGCCAGCAGCTTGGTCGAAAGCTGGGGTAGGGAGACCCAGTACTTC. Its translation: CASSLVESWGRETQYF.

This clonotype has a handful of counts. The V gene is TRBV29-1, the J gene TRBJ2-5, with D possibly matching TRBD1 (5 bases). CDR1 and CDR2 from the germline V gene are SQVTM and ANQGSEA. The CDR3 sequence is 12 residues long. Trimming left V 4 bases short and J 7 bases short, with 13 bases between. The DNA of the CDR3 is TGCAGCGTTGTATCGGACACCGGGACCCAGTACTTC. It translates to CSVVSDTGTQYF.

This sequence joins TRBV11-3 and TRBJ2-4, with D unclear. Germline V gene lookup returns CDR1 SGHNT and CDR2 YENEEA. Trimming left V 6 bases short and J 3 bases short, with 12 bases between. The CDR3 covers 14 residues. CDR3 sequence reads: CASSSGWIKNIQYF. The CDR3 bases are TGTGCCAGCAGTTCCGGCTGGATCAAAAACATTCAGTACTTC.

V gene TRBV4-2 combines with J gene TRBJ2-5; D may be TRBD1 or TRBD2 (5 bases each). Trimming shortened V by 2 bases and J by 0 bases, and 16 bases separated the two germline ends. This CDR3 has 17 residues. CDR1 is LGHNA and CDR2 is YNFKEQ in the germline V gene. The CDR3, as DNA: TGTGCCAGCAGCCAACTCCCCGGGGACCCGTACCAAGAGACCCAGTACTTC. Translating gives CASSQLPGDPYQETQYF.

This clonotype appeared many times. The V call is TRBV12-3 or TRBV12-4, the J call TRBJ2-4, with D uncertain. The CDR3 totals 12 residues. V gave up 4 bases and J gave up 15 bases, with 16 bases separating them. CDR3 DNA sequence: TGTGCCAGCAGTTCCACTGGGTACCACCTGTACTTC. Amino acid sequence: CASSSTGYHLYF.

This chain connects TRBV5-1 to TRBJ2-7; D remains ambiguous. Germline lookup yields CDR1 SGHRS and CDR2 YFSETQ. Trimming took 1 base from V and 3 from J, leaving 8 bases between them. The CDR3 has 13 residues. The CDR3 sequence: CASSLRQDYEQYF. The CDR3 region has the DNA TGCGCCAGCAGCTTGCGGCAAGACTACGAGCAGTACTTC. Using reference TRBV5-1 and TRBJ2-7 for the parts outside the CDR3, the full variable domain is KAGVTQTPRYLIKTRGQQVTLSCSPISGHRSVSWYQQTPGQGLQFLFEYFSETQRNKGNFPGRFSGRQFSNSRSEMNVSTLELGDSALYLCASSLRQDYEQYFGPGTRLTVT.

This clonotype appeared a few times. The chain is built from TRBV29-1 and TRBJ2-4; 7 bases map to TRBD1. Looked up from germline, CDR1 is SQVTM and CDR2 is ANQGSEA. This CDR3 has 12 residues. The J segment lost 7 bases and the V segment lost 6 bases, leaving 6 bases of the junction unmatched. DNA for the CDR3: TGCAGCGTGCGACAGGGTTGGAACATTCAGTACTTC. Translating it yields CSVRQGWNIQYF.

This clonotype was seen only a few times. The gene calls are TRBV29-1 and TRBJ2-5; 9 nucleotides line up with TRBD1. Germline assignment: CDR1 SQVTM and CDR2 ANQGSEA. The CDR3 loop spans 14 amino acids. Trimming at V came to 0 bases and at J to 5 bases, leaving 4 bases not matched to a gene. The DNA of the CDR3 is TGCAGCGTTGAAGATAGGGGGACAGGGGAGACCCAGTACTTC. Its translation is CSVEDRGTGETQYF.

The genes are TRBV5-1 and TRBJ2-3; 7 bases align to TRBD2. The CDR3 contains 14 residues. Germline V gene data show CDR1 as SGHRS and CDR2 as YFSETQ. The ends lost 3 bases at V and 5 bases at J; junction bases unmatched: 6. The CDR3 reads CASSSGGGVDTQYF. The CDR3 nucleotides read TGCGCCAGCAGCTCCGGCGGGGGAGTAGATACGCAGTATTTT.

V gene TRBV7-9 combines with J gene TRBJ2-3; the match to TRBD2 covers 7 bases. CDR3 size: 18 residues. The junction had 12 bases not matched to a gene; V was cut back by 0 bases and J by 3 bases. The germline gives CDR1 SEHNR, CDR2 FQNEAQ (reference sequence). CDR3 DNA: TGTGCCAGCAGCTTAGCGTGGGTTGGCGGGAGCCCAACAGATACGCAGTATTTT. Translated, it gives CASSLAWVGGSPTDTQYF.

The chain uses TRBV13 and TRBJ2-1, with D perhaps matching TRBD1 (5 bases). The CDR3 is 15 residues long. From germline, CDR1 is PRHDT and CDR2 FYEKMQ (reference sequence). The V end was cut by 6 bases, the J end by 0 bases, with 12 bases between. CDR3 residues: CASRRVGPSYNEQFF. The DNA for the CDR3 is TGTGCCAGCAGAAGGGTGGGGCCCTCCTACAATGAGCAGTTCTTC.

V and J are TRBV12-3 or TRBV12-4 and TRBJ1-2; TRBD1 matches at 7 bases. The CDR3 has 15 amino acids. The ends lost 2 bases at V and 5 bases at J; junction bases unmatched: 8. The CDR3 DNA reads TGTGCCAGCAGTTTACGGGACAGCTTCCTTTATGGCTACACCTTC. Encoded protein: CASSLRDSFLYGYTF.

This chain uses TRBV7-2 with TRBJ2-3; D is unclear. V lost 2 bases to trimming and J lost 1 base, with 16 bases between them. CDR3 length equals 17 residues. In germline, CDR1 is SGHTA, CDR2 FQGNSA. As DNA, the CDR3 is TGTGCCAGCAGCTTAAAATCTGGCGCTCCTGGCACAGATACGCAGTATTTT. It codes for CASSLKSGAPGTDTQYF. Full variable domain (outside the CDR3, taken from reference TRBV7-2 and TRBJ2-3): GAGVSQSPSNKVTEKGKDVELRCDPISGHTALYWYRQSLGQGLEFLIYFQGNSAPDKSGLPSDRFSAERTGGSVSTLTIQRTQQEDSAVYLCASSLKSGAPGTDTQYFGPGTRLTVL.

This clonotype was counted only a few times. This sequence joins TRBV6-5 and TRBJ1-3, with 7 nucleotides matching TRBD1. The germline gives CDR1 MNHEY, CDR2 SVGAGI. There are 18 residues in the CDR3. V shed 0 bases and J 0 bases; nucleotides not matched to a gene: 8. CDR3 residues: CASSYSIIQGHSGNTIYF. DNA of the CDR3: TGTGCCAGCAGTTACTCGATCATACAGGGGCACTCTGGAAACACCATATATTTT.

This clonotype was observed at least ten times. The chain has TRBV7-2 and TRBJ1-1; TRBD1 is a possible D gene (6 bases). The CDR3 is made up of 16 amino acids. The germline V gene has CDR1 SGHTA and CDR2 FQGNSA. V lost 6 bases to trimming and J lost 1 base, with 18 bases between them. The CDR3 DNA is TGTGCCAGCAGGCAGGACAGTAGCGGGGCGAACACTGAAGCTTTCTTT. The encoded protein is CASRQDSSGANTEAFF.

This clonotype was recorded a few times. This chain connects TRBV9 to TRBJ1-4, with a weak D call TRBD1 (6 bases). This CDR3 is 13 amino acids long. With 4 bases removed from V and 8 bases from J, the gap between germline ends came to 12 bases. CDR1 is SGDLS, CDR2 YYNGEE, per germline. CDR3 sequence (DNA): TGTGCCAGCAGCAGAACAGGGATGGAAAAACTGTTTTTT. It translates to CASSRTGMEKLFF.

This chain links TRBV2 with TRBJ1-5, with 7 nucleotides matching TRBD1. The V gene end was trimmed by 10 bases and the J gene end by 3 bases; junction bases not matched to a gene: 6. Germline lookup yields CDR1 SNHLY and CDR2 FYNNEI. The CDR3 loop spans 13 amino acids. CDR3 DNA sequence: TGTGCCACCGGGACAGACCTCAATCAGCCCCAGCATTTT. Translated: CATGTDLNQPQHF.

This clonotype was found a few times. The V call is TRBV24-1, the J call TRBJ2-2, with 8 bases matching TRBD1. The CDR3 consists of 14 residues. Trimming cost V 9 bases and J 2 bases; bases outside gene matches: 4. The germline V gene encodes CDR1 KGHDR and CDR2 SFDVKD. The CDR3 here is CATGDRTNTGELFF. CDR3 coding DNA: TGTGCCACCGGGGACAGGACCAACACCGGGGAGCTGTTTTTT.